This TCR beta chain was recovered during a study of read filtering for tumor transcriptome and immune sequencing. Turning to the study itself: TCR-mapped reads were about 4.05 to 10.27 million with IR-seq versus about 75 to 1,400 with RNA-seq.

Deletions cut 3 bases from V and 5 bases from J, with 4 bases between. This CDR3 is built from 11 residues. CDR1 SGHRS and CDR2 YFSETQ come from the germline V gene. By share, this clonotype ranks as medium-sized. Antigen specificity is unknown. This library used approximately 390 ng RNA and molecular barcoded adaptors spanning alpha/delta and beta/gamma chains. TCRdb processed the reads anew with MiXCR; each CDR3 protein has one entry. Of approximately 90,000 distinct CDR3 sequences listed, around a fifth are singletons. Notes on the study in general: RNA-seq captured clonotypes less deeply and reliably than IR-seq.

Every patient had bone marrow sampled while the disease was active. The chain joins TRBV5-1 to TRBJ2-3, with no clear D. The sample comprised a population of CD138-negative cells sorted from bone marrow. The sequence derives from a donor at least 40 years old with multiple myeloma. The CDR3 sequence is CASSSEDTQYF. CDR3 in DNA: TGCGCCAGCAGCTCGGAAGATACGCAGTATTTT.